This T cell receptor (beta chain) was sequenced during a study of blood T cell repertoires in COVID-19. Study overall: Samples of COVID-19 (acute and convalescent) were obtained from the United States, Italy and Spain. Sources were T cells, B-cell-depleted T cells, or PBMCs; the material itself was cDNA or gDNA.

Per the authors' pipeline: Quantification of nucleated cells was approximated via reference gene primer amplification. Libraries were prepared by immunoSEQ multiplex PCR; TCRdb keeps only in-frame clonotypes and omits some of them. V, J and clone size are taken as reported in that table, and D and trimming were inferred from the DNA itself. The profile covers about 200,000 clones, with about 89% appearing a single time and about 6.5% taken by the ten largest. Material: peripheral blood. This TCR derives from a man in his fifties or sixties who had recovered from COVID-19.

The CDR3: CASSSGLANTQYF. The CDR3 DNA reads TGTGCCAGCAGTTCTGGACTAGCGAATACGCAGTATTTT. This chain uses TRBV6-2 or TRBV6-3 with TRBJ2-3, with 9 bases matching TRBD2. V lost 4 bases, J lost 7 bases, and 3 bases stayed unmatched. The V gene's germline CDR1 is MNHEY and CDR2 SVGEGT. CDR3 length: 13 amino acids.